The 5 T cell receptor beta chains below all came from one sample that was sequenced in a study of T cell responses to AZD1222 COVID-19 vaccine. Assay used: immunoSEQ multiplex PCR; TCRdb lists only in-frame clones, some missing. There are tens of thousands of clones in the sample; around 90% occur only once, and roughly 4.9% lies in the top ten. The specimen comprised peripheral blood, sampled 28 days after the second AZD1222 dose. Source of these receptors: an adult who received the AZD1222 COVID-19 vaccine.

The rearrangement links TRBV2 to TRBJ1-5; possibly TRBD1 for D (5 bases). The germline V gene has CDR1 SNHLY and CDR2 FYNNEI. The ends were cut back, 2 bases at V and 6 bases at J, with 14 bases in the middle. This CDR3 region has 15 residues. The CDR3 bases are TGTGCCAGCAGTGAAAGGGGTTCCTTCGGTCAGCCCCAGCATTTT. Translation: CASSERGSFGQPQHF.

The V and J genes are TRBV13 and TRBJ1-1, with D possibly TRBD1 on 6 matching bases. The germline V gene has CDR1 PRHDT and CDR2 FYEKMQ (reference sequence). This CDR3 spans 16 amino acids. V was trimmed by 4 bases and J by 4 bases, leaving 19 bases between them. CDR3 in DNA: TGTGCCAGCAGCTCCCCCCGGGGGGCGCGGGCCACTGAAGCTTTCTTT. Its translation is CASSSPRGARATEAFF.

This chain connects TRBV7-9 to TRBJ2-3; TRBD1 aligns across 9 bases. The J segment lost 0 bases and the V segment lost 6 bases, leaving 4 bases of the junction unmatched. This CDR3 contains 15 residues. Germline V CDR1 and CDR2: SEHNR, FQNEAQ (reference sequence). CDR3: CASRPDRGSTDTQYF. The CDR3 region has the DNA TGTGCCAGCAGACCCGACAGGGGGAGCACAGATACGCAGTATTTT.

V and J are TRBV5-5 and TRBJ2-7, with D possibly being TRBD1 or TRBD2 (5 bases each). Germline CDR1 is SGHKS and CDR2 is YYEKEE (reference sequence). There are 15 residues in the CDR3. Trimming took 1 base from V and 2 from J, leaving 13 bases between them. Here the CDR3 reads CASSLRGPNTYEQYF. The CDR3 DNA sequence: TGTGCCAGCAGCTTGCGGGGACCGAACACCTACGAGCAGTACTTC.

The V and J genes are TRBV6-5 and TRBJ1-5; the D gene is possibly TRBD1 (6 bases). V dropped 7 bases and J dropped 7 bases, with 14 bases sitting between them. Germline V CDR1 and CDR2: MNHEY, SVGAGI. The CDR3 length is 13 residues. The DNA of the CDR3 is TGTGCCAGCAAAGGACAGTCGGGACAGCCCCAGCATTTT. It translates to CASKGQSGQPQHF.